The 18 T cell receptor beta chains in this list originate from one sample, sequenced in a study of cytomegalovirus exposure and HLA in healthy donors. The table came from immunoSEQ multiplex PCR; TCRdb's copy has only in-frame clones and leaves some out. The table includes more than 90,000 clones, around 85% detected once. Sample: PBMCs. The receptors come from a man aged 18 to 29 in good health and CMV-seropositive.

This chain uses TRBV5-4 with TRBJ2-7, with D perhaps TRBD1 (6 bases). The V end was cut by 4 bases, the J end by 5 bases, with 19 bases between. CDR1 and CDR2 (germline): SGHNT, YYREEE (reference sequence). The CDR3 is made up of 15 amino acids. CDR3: CASSTRQAHDHEQYF. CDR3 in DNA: TGTGCCAGCAGCACCAGACAGGCCCACGATCACGAGCAGTACTTC.

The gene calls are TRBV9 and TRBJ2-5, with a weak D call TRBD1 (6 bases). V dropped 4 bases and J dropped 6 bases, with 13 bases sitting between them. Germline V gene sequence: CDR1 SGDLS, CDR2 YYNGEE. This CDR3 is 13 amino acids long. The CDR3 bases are TGTGCCAGCAGCAAAAGGACAGACCAGACCCAGTACTTC. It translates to CASSKRTDQTQYF.

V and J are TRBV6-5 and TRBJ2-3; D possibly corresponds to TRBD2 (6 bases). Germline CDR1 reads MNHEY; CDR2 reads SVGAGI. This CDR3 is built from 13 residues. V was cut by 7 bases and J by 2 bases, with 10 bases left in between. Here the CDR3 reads CASNRDSTDTQYF. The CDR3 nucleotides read TGTGCCAGCAATAGGGACTCCACAGATACGCAGTATTTT.

The CDR3 reads CAWSGGWGGRTDTQYF. In nucleotides, the CDR3 is TGTGCCTGGAGTGGCGGATGGGGCGGCCGCACAGATACGCAGTATTTT. V usage is TRBV30 and J usage is TRBJ2-3; possibly TRBD1 for D (5 bases). Germline CDR1 reads GTSNPN; CDR2 reads SVGIG (reference sequence). The ends were cut back, 1 base at V and 1 base at J, with 15 bases in the middle. The CDR3 runs to 16 residues. The variable domain in full, with the rest retrieved from reference TRBV30 and TRBJ2-3, is SQTIHQWPATLVQPVGSPLSLECTVEGTSNPNLYWYRQAAGRGLQLLFYSVGIGQISSEVPQNLSASRPQDRQFILSSKKLLLSDSGFYLCAWSGGWGGRTDTQYFGPGTRLTVL.

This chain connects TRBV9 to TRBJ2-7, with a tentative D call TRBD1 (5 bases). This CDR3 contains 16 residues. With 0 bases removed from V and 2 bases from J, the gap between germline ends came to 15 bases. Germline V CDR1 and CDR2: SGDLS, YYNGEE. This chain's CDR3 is CASSVESTALTYEQYF. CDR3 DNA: TGTGCCAGCAGCGTAGAGTCGACAGCACTAACCTACGAGCAGTACTTC.

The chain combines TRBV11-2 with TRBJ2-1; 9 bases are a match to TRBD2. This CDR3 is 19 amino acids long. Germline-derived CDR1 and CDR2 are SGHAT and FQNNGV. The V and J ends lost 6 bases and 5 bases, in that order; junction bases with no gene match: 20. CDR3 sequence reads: CASSSPRPGLAKTNNEQFF. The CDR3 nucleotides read TGTGCCAGCAGTTCTCCCAGACCTGGACTAGCGAAGACCAACAATGAGCAGTTCTTC.

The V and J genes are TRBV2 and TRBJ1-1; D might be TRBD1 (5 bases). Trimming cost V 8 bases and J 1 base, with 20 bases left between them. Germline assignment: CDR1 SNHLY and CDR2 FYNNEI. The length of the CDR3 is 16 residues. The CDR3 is CASGRGGTGENTEAFF. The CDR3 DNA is TGTGCCAGCGGACGGGGAGGGACCGGGGAGAACACTGAAGCTTTCTTT.

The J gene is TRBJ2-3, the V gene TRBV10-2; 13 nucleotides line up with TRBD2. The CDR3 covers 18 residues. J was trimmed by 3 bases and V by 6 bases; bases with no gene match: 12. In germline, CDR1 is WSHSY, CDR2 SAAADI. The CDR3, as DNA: TGCGCCAGCAGCTCACAAACGGGACTAGCGGGGAGGACAGATACGCAGTATTTT. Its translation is CASSSQTGLAGRTDTQYF.

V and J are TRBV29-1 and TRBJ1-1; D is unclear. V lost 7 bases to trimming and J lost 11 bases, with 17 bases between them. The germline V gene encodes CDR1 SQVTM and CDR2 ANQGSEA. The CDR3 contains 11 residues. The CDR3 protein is CSGLLAGGAFF. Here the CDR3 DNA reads TGCAGCGGACTCCTGGCCGGAGGGGCTTTCTTT.

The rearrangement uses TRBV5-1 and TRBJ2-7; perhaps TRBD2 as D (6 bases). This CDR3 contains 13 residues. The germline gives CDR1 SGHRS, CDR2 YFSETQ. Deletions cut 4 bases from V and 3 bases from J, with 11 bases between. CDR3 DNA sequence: TGCGCCAGCAGCCCCGGGACTTACTACGAGCAGTACTTC. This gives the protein CASSPGTYYEQYF.

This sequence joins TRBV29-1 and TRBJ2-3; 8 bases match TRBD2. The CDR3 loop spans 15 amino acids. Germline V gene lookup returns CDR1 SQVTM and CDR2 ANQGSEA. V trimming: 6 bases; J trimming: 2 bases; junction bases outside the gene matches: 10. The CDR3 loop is CSVFRGGSYTDTQYF. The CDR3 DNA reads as TGCAGCGTGTTCCGGGGGGGGAGCTACACAGATACGCAGTATTTT.

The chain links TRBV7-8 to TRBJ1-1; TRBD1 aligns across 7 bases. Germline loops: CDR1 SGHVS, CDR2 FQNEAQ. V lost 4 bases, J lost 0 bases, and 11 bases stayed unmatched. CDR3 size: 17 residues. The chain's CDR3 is CASSYRGLTEMNTEAFF. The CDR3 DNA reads TGTGCCAGCAGCTACAGGGGCCTGACCGAAATGAACACTGAAGCTTTCTTT.

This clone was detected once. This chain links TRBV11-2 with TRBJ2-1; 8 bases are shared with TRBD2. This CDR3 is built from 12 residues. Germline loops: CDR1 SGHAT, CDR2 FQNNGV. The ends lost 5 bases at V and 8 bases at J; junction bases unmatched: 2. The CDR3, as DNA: TGTGCCAGCAGCCGGGGGGGGCATGAGCAGTTCTTC. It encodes CASSRGGHEQFF.

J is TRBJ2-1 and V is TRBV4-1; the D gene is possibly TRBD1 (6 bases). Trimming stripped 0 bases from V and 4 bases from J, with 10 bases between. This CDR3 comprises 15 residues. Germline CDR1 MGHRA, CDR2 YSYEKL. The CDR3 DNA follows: TGCGCCAGCAGCCAAGAGGACAGAGAGTACAATGAGCAGTTCTTC. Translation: CASSQEDREYNEQFF.

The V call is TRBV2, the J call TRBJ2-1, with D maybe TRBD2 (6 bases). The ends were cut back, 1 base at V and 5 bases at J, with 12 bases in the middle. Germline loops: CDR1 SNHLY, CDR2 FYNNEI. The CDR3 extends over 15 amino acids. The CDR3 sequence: CASSEGAGRDNEQFF. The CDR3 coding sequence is TGTGCCAGCAGTGAAGGGGCGGGGAGAGACAATGAGCAGTTCTTC.

CDR3 loop: CASSPSGTGSNQPQHF. CDR3 sequence (DNA): TGTGCCAGCTCACCGTCCGGGACAGGAAGCAATCAGCCCCAGCATTTT. The chain joins TRBV18 to TRBJ1-5; TRBD1 matches at 8 bases. Germline V lookup: CDR1 KGHSH, CDR2 LQKENI. With V trimmed by 3 bases and J by 1 base, 5 bases remained unmatched. The CDR3 has 16 amino acids.

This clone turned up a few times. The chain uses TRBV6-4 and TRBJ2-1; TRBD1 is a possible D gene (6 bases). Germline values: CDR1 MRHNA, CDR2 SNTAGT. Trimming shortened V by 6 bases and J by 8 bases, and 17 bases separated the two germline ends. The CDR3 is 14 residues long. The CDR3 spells CASSPMGGGDEQFF. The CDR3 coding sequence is TGTGCCAGCAGCCCGATGGGTGGGGGCGATGAGCAGTTCTTC.

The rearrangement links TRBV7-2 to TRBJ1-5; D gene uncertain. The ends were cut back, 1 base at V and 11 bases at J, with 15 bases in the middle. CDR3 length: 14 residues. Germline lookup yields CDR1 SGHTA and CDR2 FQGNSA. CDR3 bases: TGTGCCAGCAGCTTAGGCACAGCCCAGTCGACCCAGCATTTT. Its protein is CASSLGTAQSTQHF.